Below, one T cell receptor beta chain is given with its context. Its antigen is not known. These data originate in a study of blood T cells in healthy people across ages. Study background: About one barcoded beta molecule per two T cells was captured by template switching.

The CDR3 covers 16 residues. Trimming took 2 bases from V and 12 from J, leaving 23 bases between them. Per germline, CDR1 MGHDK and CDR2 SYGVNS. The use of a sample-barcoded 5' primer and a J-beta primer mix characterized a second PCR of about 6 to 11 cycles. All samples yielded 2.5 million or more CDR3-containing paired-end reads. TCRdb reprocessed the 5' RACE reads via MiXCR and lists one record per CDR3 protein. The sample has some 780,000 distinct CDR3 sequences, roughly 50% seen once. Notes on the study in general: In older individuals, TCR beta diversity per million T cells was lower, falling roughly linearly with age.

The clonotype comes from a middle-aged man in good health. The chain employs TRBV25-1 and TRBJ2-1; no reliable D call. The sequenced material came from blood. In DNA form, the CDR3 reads TGTGCCAGCAGTGAACCTCAGGCCTACGAAAAATATGTGCAGTTCTTC. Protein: CASSEPQAYEKYVQFF. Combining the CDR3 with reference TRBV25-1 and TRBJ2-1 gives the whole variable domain EADIYQTPRYLVIGTGKKITLECSQTMGHDKMYWYQQDPGMELHLIHYSYGVNSTEKGDLSSESTVSRIRTEHFPLTLESARPSHTSQYLCASSEPQAYEKYVQFFGPGTRLTVL.